This TCR beta chain was observed in a study of blood T cell repertoires in COVID-19. The CDR3 consists of 17 residues. Germline CDR1 is SGHRS and CDR2 is YFSETQ. V gave up 0 bases and J gave up 6 bases, with 20 bases separating them. As handled by the study authors: Estimation of nucleated cell counts was performed using reference gene primer amplification. Assay: immunoSEQ multiplex PCR; the TCRdb copy retains only in-frame clones and omits some. That table supplies the V and J calls and clone size; D and trimming were determined from the DNA. The top ten hold approximately 4% of the sample, which has a few hundred thousand clones, about 86% seen once.

Input material: peripheral blood. The TCR originated in a man aged 18 to 30 with active or convalescent COVID-19. V and J are TRBV5-1 and TRBJ2-3; D possibly corresponds to TRBD2 (5 bases). The CDR3 nucleotides are TGCGCCAGCAGCTTGGTTGGGAGCTACATGGGTACGGATACGCAGTATTTT. It encodes CASSLVGSYMGTDTQYF.